One T cell receptor (beta chain) is described in this entry. Its antigen is still unknown. This sample is drawn from a study of T cell responses to AZD1222 COVID-19 vaccine. Overall study context: Doses given second, at about 4 or about 12 weeks, were pooled. Study conclusions and caveats: Variant regions that are unmutated are reportedly the target of nearly half of spike-specific TCRs. Every sample of the repertoires postdated the peak T cell response. AZD1222 recipients seropositive at baseline numbered only six or seven.

Measured with immunoSEQ multiplex PCR; TCRdb has only the in-frame clones, and not every one. The data show 100,000 or so clones, around nine tenths seen once. The sequencing used peripheral blood, collected on day 0 of AZD1222 vaccination. The source of this sequence is an adult in good health.

The CDR3 nucleotides are TGTGCCAGCAGTCCCTCACTAGCGGGAGAACATGAGCAGTTCTTC. This codes for CASSPSLAGEHEQFF. V is TRBV28 and J is TRBJ2-1; 11 bases align to TRBD2. V lost 5 bases, J lost 8 bases, and 8 bases stayed unmatched. This CDR3 has 15 residues. Germline CDR1 and CDR2: MDHEN and SYDVKM.